This T cell receptor (beta chain) was sequenced in a study of Graves' ophthalmopathy and Graves' hyperthyroidism. Study-wide context: No treatment had been given when peripheral blood was collected at initial diagnosis. Study outcomes and limitations: Blood was where most expanded thyroid clonotypes above 0.001 frequency also turned up.

Clinical symptoms, serum thyroxine, TRAb, thyroid ultrasound and orbital computed tomography were relied on for diagnosis. This clonotype occurred many times. Antigen: not known. The germline V gene encodes CDR1 MDHEN and CDR2 SYDVKM. Trimming removed 3 bases from V and 2 bases from J, with 10 bases in between. The CDR3 runs to 14 residues. The sequenced template was RNA, covering the TCR beta CDR3 region. Second-round multiplex PCR came after first-round RT-PCR with HTBI primers. MiXCR was run by TCRdb on the multiplex PCR reads, yielding one entry per CDR3 protein. The sample shows hundreds of thousands of distinct CDR3 sequences, roughly 14% of them seen only once.

The sample taken for sequencing was peripheral blood. This chain connects TRBV28 to TRBJ2-5; D may be TRBD1 (6 bases). This clonotype was obtained from a woman younger than 30 with stable Graves' hyperthyroidism. This CDR3 is CASSFARGQETQYF. CDR3 coding DNA: TGTGCCAGCAGTTTCGCCAGGGGTCAAGAGACCCAGTACTTC.